A selection of T cell receptor beta chains follows, all from one sample in a study of spatial heterogeneity in lung cancer. TCRdb re-called the 5' RACE reads through MiXCR, storing one row per CDR3 protein. The sample has about 47,000 distinct CDR3 sequences, 10% to 15% seen once. Sequences were derived from PBMCs, sampled at surgery. The receptors originated from a female donor with early-stage non-small cell lung cancer. Both conserved end residues are part of each CDR3. Each record gives: J gene, V gene, CDR3 length, CDR3 protein.

J gene: TRBJ2-5; V gene: TRBV20-1; CDR3 length: 14; CDR3 protein: CSARPGLPAETQYF
J gene: TRBJ2-7; V gene: TRBV4-3; CDR3 length: 15; CDR3 protein: CASSQDLGRTYEQYF
J gene: TRBJ2-7; V gene: TRBV6-6; CDR3 length: 11; CDR3 protein: CASSGPYEQYF
J gene: TRBJ2-7; V gene: TRBV11-2; CDR3 length: 15; CDR3 protein: CASSPDREILYEQYF
J gene: TRBJ2-1; V gene: TRBV2; CDR3 length: 11; CDR3 protein: CASSEVDEQFF
J gene: TRBJ1-2; V gene: TRBV4-1; CDR3 length: 16; CDR3 protein: CASSQDLVREGYGDTF
J gene: TRBJ2-7; V gene: TRBV5-5; CDR3 length: 15; CDR3 protein: CASSFSAGHSYEQYF
J gene: TRBJ2-1; V gene: TRBV6-6; CDR3 length: 16; CDR3 protein: CASSYGTARSFNEQFF
J gene: TRBJ2-1; V gene: TRBV10-2; CDR3 length: 12; CDR3 protein: CASIGGLLEQFF
J gene: TRBJ2-2; V gene: TRBV5-8; CDR3 length: 17; CDR3 protein: CASSLGEGSRNTGELFF
J gene: TRBJ2-5; V gene: TRBV11-2; CDR3 length: 11; CDR3 protein: CASSSQGPQYF
J gene: TRBJ2-1; V gene: TRBV29-1; CDR3 length: 13; CDR3 protein: CSVGQPRRGEQFF
J gene: TRBJ2-1; V gene: TRBV6-5; CDR3 length: 14; CDR3 protein: CASSLDGGVGEQFF
J gene: TRBJ2-5; V gene: TRBV12-3/TRBV12-4; CDR3 length: 16; CDR3 protein: CASSLGRTYGQETQYF
J gene: TRBJ2-2; V gene: TRBV7-2; CDR3 length: 17; CDR3 protein: CASSLGDSGGSGGELFF
J gene: TRBJ1-5; V gene: TRBV27; CDR3 length: 14; CDR3 protein: CASSGTGGVQPQHF
J gene: TRBJ2-5; V gene: TRBV5-1; CDR3 length: 15; CDR3 protein: CASSLDGTAQETQYF
J gene: TRBJ1-1; V gene: TRBV21-1; CDR3 length: 15; CDR3 protein: CASSKARGGNTEAFF
J gene: TRBJ2-3; V gene: TRBV7-3; CDR3 length: 14; CDR3 protein: CASSLGTGTDTQYF
J gene: TRBJ2-7; V gene: TRBV5-1; CDR3 length: 15; CDR3 protein: CASSPGTGLRDEQYF
J gene: TRBJ1-1; V gene: TRBV11-2; CDR3 length: 13; CDR3 protein: CASSSLGGLEAFF
J gene: TRBJ2-7; V gene: TRBV12-3/TRBV12-4; CDR3 length: 14; CDR3 protein: CASSSGGIGYEQYF
J gene: TRBJ2-7; V gene: TRBV5-1; CDR3 length: 16; CDR3 protein: CTSSFYRGPPRDEQYF
J gene: TRBJ2-3; V gene: TRBV29-1; CDR3 length: 14; CDR3 protein: CSVAWGGVTDTQYF
J gene: TRBJ2-2; V gene: TRBV12-3/TRBV12-4; CDR3 length: 15; CDR3 protein: CASSFPGLVTGELFF
J gene: TRBJ2-5; V gene: TRBV5-1; CDR3 length: 14; CDR3 protein: CASSLAAVQETQYF
J gene: TRBJ2-3; V gene: TRBV19; CDR3 length: 14; CDR3 protein: CASRTQGGTDTQYF
J gene: TRBJ1-1; V gene: TRBV10-3; CDR3 length: 13; CDR3 protein: CATIGQGRTEAFF
J gene: TRBJ2-3; V gene: TRBV19; CDR3 length: 16; CDR3 protein: CASSIQGRGPTDTQYF
J gene: TRBJ1-1; V gene: TRBV12-3/TRBV12-4; CDR3 length: 13; CDR3 protein: CASVSGGPGGAFF
J gene: TRBJ2-5; V gene: TRBV20-1; CDR3 length: 16; CDR3 protein: CSARDLSSGGLETQYF